This T cell receptor beta chain derives from a study of blood T cell repertoires in COVID-19. Study-level information: The United States, Italy and Spain were the sources of the acute and convalescent COVID-19 samples.

Original processing notes: The authors estimated nucleated cell counts from reference gene primer amplification. Clones were sequenced by immunoSEQ multiplex PCR, and TCRdb holds only the in-frame ones, with some missing. V, J and clone size derive from that table, while D and trimming were established from the DNA sequence. This sample has approximately 94,000 clones, with 84% found just once. Trimming took off 8 bases at V and 5 bases at J, with 15 bases between the two ends. The length of the CDR3 is 13 residues. Germline loops: CDR1 MNHEY, CDR2 SMNVEV (reference sequence). The receptor comes from a human donor in a cohort sampled during active COVID-19. The V call is TRBV27, the J call TRBJ2-5; D ambiguous. What was sequenced was peripheral blood. The CDR3 reads CASAKGAWETQYF. The CDR3 bases are TGTGCCAGCGCCAAAGGAGCGTGGGAGACCCAGTACTTC.